The entry below describes one T cell receptor beta chain. The antigen remains unidentified. Each donor was healthy, and each was a bone marrow donor. Primers: 60 Vbeta forward and 13 Jbeta reverse. Assay used: immunoSEQ multiplex PCR; TCRdb lists only in-frame clones, some missing. The sample includes about 50,000 clones, roughly 80% of them seen just once. This record comes from a study of cytomegalovirus exposure and HLA in healthy donors. Study-level points and caveats: Highly shared variants forming one cluster were likely a sequencing artifact. In a later analysis, the majority of CMV-associated beta chains seemingly showed HLA restriction.

Germline V gene sequence: CDR1 SGHVS, CDR2 FQNEAQ. Deletions cut 3 bases from V and 8 bases from J, with 16 bases between. This CDR3 has 15 residues. The chain employs TRBV7-8 and TRBJ1-4, with D maybe TRBD1 (6 bases). The sample comprised PBMCs. This receptor was obtained from a woman in her thirties or forties in good health and CMV-seropositive. The CDR3 region is CASSFHREVEEKLFF. CDR3 nucleotide sequence: TGTGCCAGCAGCTTCCACAGGGAAGTAGAAGAAAAACTGTTTTTT.